Listed below are T cell receptor beta chains from one sample, sequenced in a study of cytomegalovirus exposure and HLA in healthy donors. The assay was immunoSEQ multiplex PCR, and TCRdb's table has in-frame clones only and misses some. The top ten clones hold over 7% of a sample with some 100,000 clones, roughly 80% of them seen once. Sequencing was carried out using PBMCs. The origin of the receptors is a woman aged 45-65 years in good health and CMV-seropositive. Both conserved end residues are part of each CDR3. D genes are given only for firm matches. Expanded clones are given a class, and other clones once, few, many or no size at all.

TRBJ2-3	NA	TRBV27	TRBD2	CASSLSTSGGTDTQYF	TGTGCCAGCAGTTTATCGACTAGCGGGGGCACAGATACGCAGTATTTT
TRBJ2-7	few	TRBV5-8	NA	CASSLGLGYEQYF	TGTGCCAGCAGCTTGGGACTCGGATACGAGCAGTACTTC
TRBJ1-3	NA	TRBV19	TRBD1	CASSPLTGGIGNTIYF	TGTGCCAGTAGTCCCCTCACAGGGGGAATTGGAAACACCATATATTTT
TRBJ2-7	few	TRBV5-1	NA	CASSLAAGMVEQYF	TGCGCCAGCAGCTTGGCCGCGGGAATGGTCGAGCAGTACTTC
TRBJ2-2	NA	TRBV6-6	TRBD2	CATTGTSGISTGELFF	TGTGCTACCACCGGGACTAGCGGGATATCCACCGGGGAGCTGTTTTTT
TRBJ2-2	few	TRBV18	TRBD1	CASSPPKTGNTGELFF	TGTGCCAGCTCACCACCGAAGACAGGGAATACCGGGGAGCTGTTTTTT
TRBJ2-7	NA	TRBV10-3	NA	CAISSPVSSYEQYF	TGTGCCATCAGTAGCCCGGTTAGCTCCTACGAGCAGTACTTC
TRBJ2-5	NA	TRBV4-1	NA	CASSQDPGRGTQYF	TGCGCCAGCAGCCAAGATCCTGGGCGGGGGACCCAGTACTTC
TRBJ2-2	NA	TRBV2	TRBD1	CASIQDRGYDTGELFF	TGTGCCAGCATTCAAGACAGGGGGTACGACACCGGGGAGCTGTTTTTT
TRBJ2-6	NA	TRBV18	TRBD1	CASSPPEGALPGANVLTF	TGTGCCAGCTCACCCCCAGAGGGGGCTCTCCCTGGGGCCAACGTCCTGACTTTC
TRBJ2-7	NA	TRBV10-3	NA	CAIAGDTYEQYF	TGTGCCATCGCCGGGGACACATACGAGCAGTACTTC
TRBJ2-5	NA	TRBV27	TRBD1	CASSLSGPGQGSQIEETQYF	TGTGCCAGCAGTTTATCAGGGCCGGGACAGGGGTCCCAGATAGAAGAGACCCAGTACTTC
TRBJ1-5	NA	TRBV6-6	NA	CASSYSETNQPQHF	TGTGCCAGCAGTTACTCAGAAACTAATCAGCCCCAGCATTTT
TRBJ2-5	NA	TRBV7-2	TRBD2	CASSSTQASGSETQYF	TGTGCCAGCAGCTCTACCCAGGCTAGCGGGAGTGAGACCCAGTACTTC
TRBJ2-6	once	TRBV7-6	NA	CASSPRFSGANVLTF	TGTGCCAGCAGCCCTAGGTTCTCTGGGGCCAACGTCCTGACTTTC
TRBJ2-3	NA	TRBV5-1	TRBD1	CASSPSGGSPDTQYF	TGCGCCAGCAGCCCCTCAGGGGGCTCTCCAGATACGCAGTATTTT
TRBJ2-5	NA	TRBV18	NA	CASSPTRGQETQYF	TGTGCCAGCTCGCCGACACGTGGCCAAGAGACCCAGTACTTC
TRBJ1-2	few	TRBV10-3	NA	CAITQGGKEDYGYTF	TGTGCCATCACGCAGGGAGGGAAAGAAGACTATGGCTACACCTTC
TRBJ2-3	NA	TRBV2	NA	CASSDQGGADTQYF	TGTGCCAGCAGTGATCAGGGTGGGGCAGATACGCAGTATTTT
TRBJ1-5	NA	TRBV5-6	NA	CASSPAGTQPQHF	TGTGCCAGCAGCCCTGCAGGCACTCAGCCCCAGCATTTT
TRBJ2-5	NA	TRBV27	TRBD2	CASSRTPGLEETQYF	TGTGCCAGCAGTCGGACCCCCGGACTAGAAGAGACCCAGTACTTC
TRBJ1-2	NA	TRBV2	NA	CASSEWAGTYGYTF	TGTGCCAGCAGTGAATGGGCGGGCACCTATGGCTACACCTTC
TRBJ2-1	NA	TRBV7-2	TRBD2	CASSPAGGSEQFF	TGTGCCAGCAGCCCAGCGGGGGGCTCTGAGCAGTTCTTC
TRBJ2-4	NA	TRBV5-1	TRBD1	CASSMDRGQNIQYF	TGCGCCAGCAGCATGGACAGGGGACAAAACATTCAGTACTTC
TRBJ2-3	NA	TRBV5-1	TRBD1	CASSLGTGVTDTQYF	TGCGCCAGCAGCTTGGGCACAGGGGTAACAGATACGCAGTATTTT
TRBJ2-5	NA	TRBV11-2	NA	CASSPSYQETQYF	TGTGCCAGCAGCCCTAGTTACCAAGAGACCCAGTACTTC
TRBJ2-3	NA	TRBV7-9	TRBD2	CASSFGLDSTDTQYF	TGTGCCAGCAGCTTTGGACTAGACAGCACAGATACGCAGTATTTT
TRBJ2-1	few	TRBV19	TRBD1	CASSIRGRNEQFF	TGTGCCAGTAGTATCAGGGGGCGCAATGAGCAGTTCTTC
TRBJ2-7	NA	TRBV27	TRBD1	CASSPGQGRGEQYF	TGTGCCAGCAGCCCTGGACAGGGGCGAGGCGAGCAGTACTTC
TRBJ2-5	NA	TRBV9	NA	CASSVAGETQYF	TGTGCCAGCAGCGTAGCGGGTGAGACCCAGTACTTC
TRBJ1-4	NA	TRBV25-1	NA	CASRGRTASNEKLFF	TGTGCCAGCAGGGGACGGACAGCAAGTAATGAAAAACTGTTTTTT
TRBJ2-7	once	TRBV6-5	TRBD2	CASSQGTSGYYEQYF	TGTGCCAGCAGTCAGGGGACTAGCGGGTACTACGAGCAGTACTTC
TRBJ1-1	few	TRBV7-9	TRBD1	CASSLDTGGVTEAFF	TGTGCCAGCAGCTTAGACACAGGGGGCGTCACTGAAGCTTTCTTT
TRBJ1-4	NA	TRBV21-1	NA	CASSKAGGRTNEKLFF	TGTGCCAGCAGCAAAGCGGGAGGCCGGACAAATGAAAAACTGTTTTTT
TRBJ1-2	NA	TRBV7-2	TRBD1	CASSLDRAPPYYGYTF	TGTGCCAGCAGCCTGGACAGGGCCCCTCCCTACTATGGCTACACCTTC
TRBJ1-1	NA	TRBV7-2	NA	CASSSALLTVVNTEAFF	TGTGCCAGCAGCTCCGCCTTACTGACAGTCGTGAACACTGAAGCTTTCTTT
TRBJ2-5	NA	TRBV9	TRBD1	CASSVGSSRGRETQYF	TGTGCCAGCAGCGTAGGTTCTAGTAGGGGGCGGGAGACCCAGTACTTC
TRBJ2-4	NA	TRBV9	TRBD2	CASSPTGLPKNIQYF	TGTGCCAGCAGCCCCACGGGACTACCAAAAAACATTCAGTACTTC
TRBJ2-2	once	TRBV7-2	NA	CVSSSHAPRNTGELFF	TGTGTCAGCAGCTCCCATGCCCCGAGGAACACCGGGGAGCTGTTTTTT
TRBJ2-1	NA	TRBV5-1	TRBD2	CASSSRLARDNEQFF	TGCGCCAGCAGCTCAAGACTAGCGAGGGACAATGAGCAGTTCTTC
TRBJ2-2	NA	TRBV5-1	TRBD1	CASSSGTETTNTGELFF	TGCGCCAGCAGCTCAGGGACAGAGACCACGAACACCGGGGAGCTGTTTTTT
TRBJ2-5	NA	TRBV6-5	TRBD2	CASSPLAGVQETQYF	TGTGCCAGCAGTCCCCTAGCGGGGGTCCAAGAGACCCAGTACTTC
TRBJ2-7	NA	TRBV13	NA	CASSLGQTYEQYF	TGTGCCAGCAGCTTAGGACAGACCTACGAGCAGTACTTC
TRBJ1-4	once	TRBV6-1	TRBD1	CASSETGTGTEKLFF	TGTGCCAGCAGTGAGACCGGGACAGGGACTGAAAAACTGTTTTTT
TRBJ2-7	NA	TRBV6-5	TRBD1	CASSLQGYSYEQYF	TGTGCCAGCAGTTTACAGGGGTACTCCTACGAGCAGTACTTC
TRBJ2-7	NA	TRBV18	NA	CASSQGDVYEQYF	TGTGCCAGCTCACAAGGGGATGTCTACGAGCAGTACTTC
TRBJ1-1	NA	TRBV19	NA	CASSRPQGVTEAFF	TGTGCCAGTAGTAGACCGCAGGGTGTTACTGAAGCTTTCTTT